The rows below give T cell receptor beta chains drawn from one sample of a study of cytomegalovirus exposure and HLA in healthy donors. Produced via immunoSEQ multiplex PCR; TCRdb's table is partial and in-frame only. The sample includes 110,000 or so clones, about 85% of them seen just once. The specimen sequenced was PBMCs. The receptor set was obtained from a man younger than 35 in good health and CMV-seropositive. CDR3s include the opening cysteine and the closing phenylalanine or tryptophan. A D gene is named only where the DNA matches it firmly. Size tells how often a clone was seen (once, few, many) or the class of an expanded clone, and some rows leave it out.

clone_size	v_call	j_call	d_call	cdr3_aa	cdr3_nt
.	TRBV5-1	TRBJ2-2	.	CASSSNGLTGELFF	TGCGCCAGCAGCTCGAACGGGTTAACCGGGGAGCTGTTTTTT
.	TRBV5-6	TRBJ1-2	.	CASSPGMSYGYTF	TGTGCCAGCAGCCCGGGGATGAGCTATGGCTACACCTTC
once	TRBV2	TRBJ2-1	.	CASSAGGTGDRNEQFF	TGTGCCAGCAGTGCCGGGGGAACGGGGGACCGCAATGAGCAGTTCTTC
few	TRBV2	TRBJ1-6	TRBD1	CATQWDRETPLHF	TGTGCCACACAATGGGACAGAGAGACACCCCTCCACTTT
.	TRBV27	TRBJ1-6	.	CASSFSDKANSPLHF	TGTGCCAGCAGTTTCTCAGACAAGGCAAATTCACCCCTCCACTTT
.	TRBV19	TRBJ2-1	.	CASSLVGSSYNEQFF	TGTGCCAGTAGCCTCGTGGGGAGCTCCTACAATGAGCAGTTCTTC
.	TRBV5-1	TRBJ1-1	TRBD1	CASSPDRVSTEAFF	TGCGCCAGCAGCCCGGACAGGGTGAGCACTGAAGCTTTCTTT
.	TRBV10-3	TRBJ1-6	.	CAISEGDLARRF	TGTGCCATCAGTGAGGGGGACTTGGCACGACGGTTT
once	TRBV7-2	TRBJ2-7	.	CASSPRGGSYEQYF	TGTGCCAGCAGCCCTAGGGGGGGGTCGTACGAGCAGTACTTC
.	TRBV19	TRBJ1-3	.	CASRGANSGNTIYF	TGTGCCAGTCGGGGAGCCAACTCTGGAAACACCATATATTTT
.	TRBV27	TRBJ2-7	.	CASSLSPGHFYEQYF	TGTGCCAGCAGTTTATCTCCGGGACACTTCTACGAGCAGTACTTC
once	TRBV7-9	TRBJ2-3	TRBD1	CASSPGQGGDTQYF	TGTGCCAGCAGCCCAGGACAGGGGGGTGATACGCAGTATTTT
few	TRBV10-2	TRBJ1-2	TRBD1	CASSADRGNGYTF	TGCGCCAGCAGCGCGGACAGGGGAAATGGCTACACCTTC
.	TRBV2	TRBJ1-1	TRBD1	CASSEGWDREAFF	TGTGCCAGCAGTGAGGGCTGGGACAGGGAAGCTTTCTTT
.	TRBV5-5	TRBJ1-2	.	CASSLQGTNYGYTF	TGTGCCAGCAGCTTACAGGGTACGAACTATGGCTACACCTTC
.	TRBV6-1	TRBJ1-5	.	CASSEASNRFNQPQHF	TGTGCCAGCAGTGAAGCGTCCAACAGGTTCAATCAGCCCCAGCATTTT
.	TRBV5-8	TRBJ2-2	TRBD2	CASSYLLTSLNTGELFF	TGTGCCAGCAGCTATTTACTGACTAGCCTGAACACCGGGGAGCTGTTTTTT
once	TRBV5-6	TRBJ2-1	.	CASSLDSYSSYNEQFF	TGTGCCAGCAGCTTGGACAGCTATAGTTCCTACAATGAGCAGTTCTTC
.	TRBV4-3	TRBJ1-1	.	CASSQVVSTEAFF	TGCGCCAGCAGCCAAGTCGTCAGCACTGAAGCTTTCTTT
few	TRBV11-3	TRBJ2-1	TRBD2	CASSPPGSGAYNEQFF	TGTGCCAGCAGCCCCCCCGGTAGCGGGGCCTACAATGAGCAGTTCTTC
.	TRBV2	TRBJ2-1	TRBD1	CASREGQDRGLYNEQFF	TGTGCCAGCAGAGAAGGCCAGGACAGGGGGCTCTACAATGAGCAGTTCTTC
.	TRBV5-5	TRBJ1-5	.	CASSPFLGGSNQPQHF	TGTGCCAGCAGCCCATTCCTCGGGGGTAGCAATCAGCCCCAGCATTTT
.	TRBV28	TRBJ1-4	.	CASSLRHREKLFF	TGTGCCAGCAGTTTAAGACACCGAGAAAAACTGTTTTTT
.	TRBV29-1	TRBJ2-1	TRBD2	CSATSGGPFGEQFF	TGCAGCGCAACTAGCGGGGGGCCCTTTGGGGAGCAGTTCTTC
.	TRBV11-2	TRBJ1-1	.	CASSLGQTYSHTEAFF	TGTGCCAGCAGCCTCGGACAGACCTACTCTCACACTGAAGCTTTCTTT
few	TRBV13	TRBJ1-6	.	CASGQGNSPLHF	TGTGCCAGCGGGCAGGGAAATTCACCCCTCCACTTT
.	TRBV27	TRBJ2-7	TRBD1	CASSLSGTGDYEQYF	TGTGCCAGCAGTTTATCTGGGACAGGGGACTACGAGCAGTACTTC
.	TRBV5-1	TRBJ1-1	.	CASSRWRENTEAFF	TGCGCCAGCAGTCGATGGCGGGAGAACACTGAAGCTTTCTTT
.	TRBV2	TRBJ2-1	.	CASSEFVNEQFF	TGTGCCAGCAGTGAATTCGTTAATGAGCAGTTCTTC
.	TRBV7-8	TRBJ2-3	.	CASSLEGGGGRNTQYF	TGTGCCAGCAGCTTAGAGGGGGGAGGGGGTAGGAATACGCAGTATTTT
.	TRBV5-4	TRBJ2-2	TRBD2	CASSSTSANTGELFF	TGTGCCAGCAGCTCCACTAGCGCGAACACCGGGGAGCTGTTTTTT
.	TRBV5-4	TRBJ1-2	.	CASSLVETYGYTF	TGTGCCAGCAGCTTGGTGGAGACCTATGGCTACACCTTC
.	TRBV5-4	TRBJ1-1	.	CASSLDSSTLNTEAFF	TGTGCCAGCAGCTTGGACAGCTCCACTTTGAACACTGAAGCTTTCTTT
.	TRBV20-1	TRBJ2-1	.	CSAYAGVEQFF	TGCAGTGCTTATGCCGGGGTTGAGCAGTTCTTC
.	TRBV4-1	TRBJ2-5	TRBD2	CASSQAAGGARAQYF	TGCGCCAGCAGCCAAGCAGCGGGGGGGGCCAGGGCCCAGTACTTC
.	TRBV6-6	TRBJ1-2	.	CASSYTQTANGYTF	TGTGCCAGCAGTTACACCCAAACTGCAAATGGCTACACCTTC
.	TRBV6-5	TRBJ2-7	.	CASRKGIVGGGEQYF	TGTGCCAGCAGAAAGGGTATCGTGGGAGGTGGCGAGCAGTACTTC
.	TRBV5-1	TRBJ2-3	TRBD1	CASRIGGRLKDTQYF	TGCGCCAGCAGGATAGGGGGCCGCTTGAAAGATACGCAGTATTTT
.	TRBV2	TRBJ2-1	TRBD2	CASGAGERLDEQFF	TGTGCCAGTGGAGCGGGGGAGCGATTGGATGAGCAGTTCTTC
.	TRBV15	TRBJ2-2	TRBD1	CATTRQGLTGELFF	TGTGCCACCACCAGACAGGGGCTGACCGGGGAGCTGTTTTTT
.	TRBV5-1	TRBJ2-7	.	CASSLDSAYEQYF	TGCGCCAGCAGCTTGGACAGTGCCTACGAGCAGTACTTC
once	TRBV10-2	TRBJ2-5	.	CASYQGFESTQYF	TGCGCCAGTTACCAGGGGTTTGAATCGACCCAGTACTTC
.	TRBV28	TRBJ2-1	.	CASSLSGAGYNEQFF	TGTGCCAGCAGTTTATCCGGGGCGGGGTACAATGAGCAGTTCTTC
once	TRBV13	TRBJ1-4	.	CASSLGEQGKATNEKLFF	TGTGCCAGCAGCTTAGGTGAACAGGGAAAGGCAACTAATGAAAAACTGTTTTTT
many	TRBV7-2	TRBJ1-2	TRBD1	CASKDRGSNYGYTF	TGTGCCAGCAAGGACAGGGGAAGTAACTATGGCTACACCTTC
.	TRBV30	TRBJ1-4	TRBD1	CAFGTGGLGLFF	TGTGCCTTCGGGACAGGTGGCCTCGGACTGTTTTTT
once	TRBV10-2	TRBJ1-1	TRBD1	CASIIGTGVSEAFF	TGCGCCAGCATTATCGGGACAGGGGTTTCTGAAGCTTTCTTT
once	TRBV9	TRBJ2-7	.	CASSARPASYEQYF	TGTGCCAGCAGCGCGCGCCCCGCTTCCTACGAGCAGTACTTC
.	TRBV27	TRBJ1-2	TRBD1	CASSVRTGTTGYTF	TGTGCCAGCAGTGTTCGGACAGGGACAACTGGCTACACCTTC
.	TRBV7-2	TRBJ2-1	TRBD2	CASSRVNSGNEQFF	TGTGCCAGCAGCAGAGTGAATAGCGGGAATGAGCAGTTCTTC
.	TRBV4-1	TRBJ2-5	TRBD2	CASSQGLAGGRVQETQYF	TGCGCCAGCAGCCAAGGACTAGCGGGGGGGCGGGTGCAAGAGACCCAGTACTTC
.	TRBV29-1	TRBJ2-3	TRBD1	CSVPQGASTDTQYF	TGCAGCGTTCCTCAGGGGGCTAGCACAGATACGCAGTATTTT
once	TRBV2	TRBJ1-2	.	CASSEVAGGYTEPGGYGYTF	TGTGCCAGCAGTGAAGTCGCCGGTGGCTATACCGAGCCCGGCGGCTATGGCTACACCTTC
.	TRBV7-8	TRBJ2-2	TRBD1	CASSSYRGLAGELFF	TGTGCCAGCAGCTCGTACAGGGGGCTAGCCGGGGAGCTGTTTTTT
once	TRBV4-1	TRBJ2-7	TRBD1	CASSHLPRQGLKAEQYF	TGCGCCAGCAGCCACCTCCCCCGACAGGGTTTAAAGGCCGAGCAGTACTTC
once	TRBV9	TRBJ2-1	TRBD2	CASSVGSGGTYNEQFF	TGTGCCAGCAGCGTAGGTAGCGGGGGCACCTACAATGAGCAGTTCTTC
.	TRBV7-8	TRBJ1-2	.	CASSLGSAGYGYTF	TGTGCCAGCAGCTTGGGTAGCGCAGGCTATGGCTACACCTTC